This passage covers 24 T cell receptor beta chains from one sample sequenced in a study of blood T cell repertoires in COVID-19. The repertoire was sequenced with immunoSEQ multiplex PCR; TCRdb's copy has only in-frame clones and lacks some. Altogether roughly 200,000 clones are present, less than 85% being singletons, with the ten largest covering 18%. Sequenced sample: PBMCs or T cells enriched from blood (not recorded which). These receptors were collected from a man between 40 and 49 years old who had recovered from COVID-19.

The CDR3 bases are TGTGCCAGCAGCCAAGATCTCCCTCCCACGGCGGTGCTATCCTACGAGCAGTACTTC. It yields the protein CASSQDLPPTAVLSYEQYF. The gene calls are TRBV4-2 and TRBJ2-7; D unclear. The ends were cut back, 0 bases at V and 1 base at J, with 22 bases in the middle. Germline values: CDR1 LGHNA, CDR2 YNFKEQ. The CDR3 extends over 19 amino acids.

The chain uses TRBV6-5 and TRBJ1-5, with D possibly matching TRBD1 (6 bases). This CDR3 has 16 amino acids. Trimming pared 4 bases from V and 4 bases from J, leaving 17 bases between. The germline V gene encodes CDR1 MNHEY and CDR2 SVGAGI. CDR3 in DNA: TGTGCCAGCAGTTCCACGGGACAAGGGGATAATCAGCCCCAGCATTTT. Protein product: CASSSTGQGDNQPQHF.

The chain uses TRBV5-4 and TRBJ1-3; D is undetermined. The length of the CDR3 is 15 residues. V was clipped by 3 bases and J by 0 bases, with 10 bases between them. The germline CDR1 and CDR2 sequences are SGHNT and YYREEE (reference sequence). CDR3 protein: CASSSGAYSGNTIYF. DNA of the CDR3: TGTGCCAGCAGCTCCGGAGCGTACTCTGGAAACACCATATATTTT.

The genes are TRBV13 and TRBJ2-1; a weak D match, TRBD2 (6 bases). V lost 5 bases to trimming and J lost 2 bases, with 19 bases between them. Germline V lookup: CDR1 PRHDT, CDR2 FYEKMQ (reference sequence). The CDR3 covers 17 residues. In DNA, the CDR3 is TGTGCCAGCAGCCCAAGCCTCCTAGCGTCTGCCTACAATGAGCAGTTCTTC. This codes for CASSPSLLASAYNEQFF. The full variable domain, with the rest looked up from reference TRBV13 and TRBJ2-1, is AAGVIQSPRHLIKEKRETATLKCYPIPRHDTVYWYQQGPGQDPQFLISFYEKMQSDKGSIPDRFSAQQFSDYHSELNMSSLELGDSALYFCASSPSLLASAYNEQFFGPGTRLTVL.

This chain joins TRBV2 and TRBJ1-1, with D perhaps TRBD1 (6 bases). CDR3 length: 13 amino acids. Germline V lookup: CDR1 SNHLY, CDR2 FYNNEI. V was cut by 6 bases and J by 2 bases, with 10 bases left in between. This chain's CDR3 is CASRTGGNTEAFF. The CDR3 DNA is TGTGCCAGCAGGACAGGAGGAAACACTGAAGCTTTCTTT.

The chain recombines TRBV15 with TRBJ2-1; 10 positions agree with TRBD2. The CDR3 is made up of 14 amino acids. Germline V lookup: CDR1 LNHNV, CDR2 YYDKDF (reference sequence). The V gene end was trimmed by 8 bases and the J gene end by 4 bases; junction bases not matched to a gene: 5. The CDR3 here is CATSPSGSYNEQFF. CDR3 nucleotides: TGTGCCACCTCTCCTAGCGGGAGTTACAATGAGCAGTTCTTC.

The chain links TRBV24-1 to TRBJ1-1; D is perhaps TRBD1 (5 bases). Per the germline V gene, CDR1 is KGHDR and CDR2 is SFDVKD. This CDR3 region has 16 residues. Trimming took 3 bases from V and 3 from J, leaving 16 bases between them. CDR3 bases: TGTGCCACCAGTGATGGGGGGACTAGGGGAGACACTGAAGCTTTCTTT. Amino acids: CATSDGGTRGDTEAFF.

The rearrangement links TRBV14 to TRBJ2-1; 16 nucleotides align to TRBD2. Germline lookup yields CDR1 SGHDN and CDR2 FVKESK. J lost 10 bases, V lost 3 bases, and 6 bases had no gene match. CDR3 size: 16 residues. The CDR3 spells CASSHALGLAGGEQFF. CDR3 coding DNA: TGTGCCAGCAGCCACGCGTTGGGACTAGCGGGAGGGGAGCAGTTCTTC. Full variable domain (rest looked up from reference TRBV14 and TRBJ2-1): EAGVTQFPSHSVIEKGQTVTLRCDPISGHDNLYWYRRVMGKEIKFLLHFVKESKQDESGMPNNRFLAERTGGTYSTLKVQPAELEDSGVYFCASSHALGLAGGEQFFGPGTRLTVL.

The chain couples TRBV19 to TRBJ1-6; D is uncertain. CDR1 is LNHDA, CDR2 SQIVND, per germline (reference sequence). The length of the CDR3 is 16 residues. V was pared by 5 bases and J by 0 bases, with 11 bases between. The CDR3, as DNA: TGTGCCAGTAGTGAGGCCTTCACCTCCTATAATTCACCCCTCCACTTT. Protein product: CASSEAFTSYNSPLHF.

This clone was detected only once. This chain links TRBV4-1 with TRBJ2-1, with 16 bases matching TRBD2. V dropped 4 bases and J dropped 7; count of bases not matched to a gene: 10. Germline V gene sequence: CDR1 MGHRA, CDR2 YSYEKL. This CDR3 comprises 18 residues. In nucleotides, the CDR3 is TGCGCCAGCAGCCCGGCCGGGACTAGCGGGAGGGCCTGGAATGAGCAGTTCTTC. Translation gives CASSPAGTSGRAWNEQFF.

The chain joins TRBV11-2 to TRBJ1-2; 10 bases agree with TRBD1. Trimming cost V 1 base and J 5 bases; bases outside gene matches: 10. Germline CDR1 and CDR2: SGHAT and FQNNGV. The length of the CDR3 is 17 residues. CDR3 bases: TGTGCCAGCAGCTTAGCTGGGACAGGGGTTTGGGGTTATGGCTACACCTTC. Its protein product is CASSLAGTGVWGYGYTF.

This chain links TRBV3-1 (or the pseudogene TRBV3-2) with TRBJ2-7, with 10 bases matching TRBD2. After removal of 2 bases from V and 4 bases from J, the junction contained 5 bases not matched to a gene. CDR1 and CDR2 from the germline V gene are LGHDT and YNNKEL (reference sequence). This CDR3 is built from 15 residues. The CDR3 DNA sequence: TGTGCCAGCAGCCAACTAGCGGGAGCTACGTACGAGCAGTACTTC. Translating gives CASSQLAGATYEQYF.

The genes are TRBV27 and TRBJ2-7; maybe TRBD2 (6 bases). The CDR3 has 17 residues. Germline V gives CDR1 MNHEY, CDR2 SMNVEV (reference sequence). Trimming shortened V by 1 base and J by 3 bases, and 19 bases separated the two germline ends. The chain's CDR3 is CASSLWPGAGVYYEQYF. CDR3 DNA sequence: TGTGCCAGCAGTTTATGGCCCGGAGCGGGCGTATACTACGAGCAGTACTTC.

This sequence joins TRBV15 and TRBJ1-2; no clear D gene. Germline CDR1 is LNHNV and CDR2 is YYDKDF (reference sequence). V lost 0 bases and J lost 2, with 13 bases in between. There are 16 residues in the CDR3. This CDR3 is CATSRDPGTRNYGYTF. DNA of the CDR3: TGTGCCACCAGCAGAGATCCGGGTACGAGGAACTATGGCTACACCTTC.

This chain uses TRBV2 with TRBJ2-5, with TRBD2 matching over 9 bases. Germline assignment: CDR1 SNHLY and CDR2 FYNNEI. V was clipped by 6 bases and J by 5 bases; unmatched bases: 1. This CDR3 contains 12 residues. The CDR3 reads CASRAGGETQYF. Here the CDR3 DNA reads TGTGCCAGCAGGGCGGGAGGGGAGACCCAGTACTTC.

J is TRBJ2-7 and V is TRBV6-2 or TRBV6-3, with 8 bases lining up with TRBD2. This CDR3 spans 16 amino acids. Germline V gene sequence: CDR1 MNHEY, CDR2 SVGEGT. Trimming took 0 bases from V and 2 from J; bases not matched to a gene: 6. This CDR3 reads CASSYSFSGTAYEQYF. The CDR3 coding sequence is TGTGCCAGCAGTTACTCGTTTAGCGGGACCGCCTACGAGCAGTACTTC.

V is TRBV30 and J is TRBJ2-5; possible D gene TRBD2, 6 bases. Looked up from germline, CDR1 is GTSNPN and CDR2 is SVGIG (reference sequence). This CDR3 region has 13 residues. Deletions cut 2 bases from V and 9 bases from J, with 16 bases between. CDR3 residues: CAWSKGERRAQYF. The CDR3 coding sequence is TGTGCCTGGAGTAAAGGGGAGCGGAGGGCCCAGTACTTC.

This clone was picked up one time. One end of the junction does not line up with germline, which may come from a read error. J is TRBJ2-2 and V is TRBV24-1; D uncertain. Germline CDR1 is KGHDR and CDR2 is SFDVKD. The CDR3 runs to 12 residues. The CDR3 spells CATREAAGELFF. DNA of the CDR3: TGTGCCACCCGTGAAGCCGCCGGGGAGCTGTTTTTT.

The chain recombines TRBV5-1 with TRBJ2-7, with 9 bases matching TRBD1. The germline CDR1 and CDR2 sequences are SGHRS and YFSETQ. The CDR3 has 15 residues. J gave up 5 bases and V 2 bases, and 8 bases lay outside the gene matches. CDR3 sequence (DNA): TGCGCCAGCAGCTTTCGGGGACAGGGAAACCACGAGCAGTACTTC. This gives the protein CASSFRGQGNHEQYF.

The CDR3 sequence is CATRTSGKNEQFF. For the CDR3, the DNA is TGTGCCACCCGGACTAGCGGGAAAAATGAGCAGTTCTTC. The chain recombines TRBV19 with TRBJ2-1; 12 nucleotides line up with TRBD2. CDR3 length: 13 amino acids. V was pared by 10 bases and J by 7 bases, with 5 bases of the junction left unmatched. Germline assignment: CDR1 LNHDA and CDR2 SQIVND (reference sequence).

The chain couples TRBV21-1 to TRBJ2-1; the D call in the table, TRBD2, was not verified against the DNA. TRBV21-1 is a documented pseudogene. The length of the CDR3 is 18 residues. CDR3 region: CASSKVTSGRSVCNEQFF. The CDR3, as DNA: TGTGCCAGCAGCAAAGTCACTAGCGGGAGGTCCGTTTGCAATGAGCAGTTCTTC.

The chain links TRBV9 to TRBJ2-3; 11 positions agree with TRBD2. Germline V gives CDR1 SGDLS, CDR2 YYNGEE. The CDR3 covers 15 residues. Losses at the gene ends were 5 bases for V and 5 bases for J; bases not matched to a gene: 7. CDR3 bases: TGTGCCAGCAGTCCCCTAGCGGGGGGTCTAGATACGCAGTATTTT. Translation: CASSPLAGGLDTQYF.

The CDR3 region has the DNA TGTGCCAGCACCGTACAGGACAGTAATTCACCCCTCCACTTT. Translated: CASTVQDSNSPLHF. V gene TRBV6-5 combines with J gene TRBJ1-6, with D perhaps TRBD1 (6 bases). V dropped 7 bases and J dropped 6 bases, with 13 bases sitting between them. Per germline, CDR1 MNHEY and CDR2 SVGAGI. The CDR3 has 14 residues.

The chain carries TRBV15 and TRBJ1-4; TRBD1 matches 8 bases. The V segment lost 1 base and the J segment 0 bases; nucleotides outside the gene matches: 1. The CDR3 loop spans 16 amino acids. The germline V gene encodes CDR1 LNHNV and CDR2 YYDKDF (reference sequence). The CDR3 region has the DNA TGTGCCACCAGCAGAGGGACAGGGTCAACTAATGAAAAACTGTTTTTT. Translated, it gives CATSRGTGSTNEKLFF.